The following is a T cell receptor beta chain sequence with its context. Germline CDR1 and CDR2: KGHDR and SFDVKD. The CDR3 has 14 residues. V lost 3 bases, J lost 5 bases, and 10 bases lay in between. This entry comes from a study of blood T cell repertoires in COVID-19. About the study: The analysed material was cDNA or gDNA that came from T cells, B-cell-depleted T cells, or PBMCs.

Authors' processing steps: Amplification of reference gene primers provided the estimated nucleated cell counts. Assay: immunoSEQ multiplex PCR; the TCRdb copy retains only in-frame clones and omits some. Clone size and the V and J calls come from that table; the DNA yielded D and trimming. The sample holds some 150,000 clones; roughly 76% are singletons and the top ten take 6.5% to 8.5%. This sequence joins TRBV24-1 and TRBJ1-5; the D is unclear. Input material: peripheral blood. The receptor was derived from a human donor with acute or convalescent COVID-19. The donor label of this sample is uncertain. CDR3 in amino acids: CATSDEGAYQPQHF. Here the CDR3 DNA reads TGTGCCACCAGTGATGAAGGAGCATATCAGCCCCAGCATTTT.